The sequence of this TCR beta chain was determined in a study of blood T cell repertoires in COVID-19. As for the study in general: Cohort 3 donors were reported recovered after two negative PCRs, clearance, or symptom resolution.

Ages ranged from about 18 to 100 years, with residence in 20 to 30 US areas. The germline V gene encodes CDR1 GTSNPN and CDR2 SVGIG (reference sequence). Trimming took 2 bases from V and 2 from J, leaving 16 bases between them. This CDR3 has 16 amino acids. This clone was counted a single time. Authors' analysis steps: Reference gene primer amplification yielded estimated nucleated cell counts. This table comes from immunoSEQ multiplex PCR, and its TCRdb copy is limited to in-frame clones, with some not included. V, J and clone size are taken as reported in that table, and D and trimming were inferred from the DNA itself. The table shows about 400,000 clones, with about 87% occurring only once.

This TCR came from a man aged 40-55 years in a cohort exposed to, infected with or recovered from COVID-19 (not recorded which). The sample comprised PBMCs or T cells enriched from blood (not recorded which). V is TRBV30 and J is TRBJ2-1; D possibly corresponds to TRBD2 (6 bases). This chain's CDR3 is CAWSPGRRDTYNEQFF. Written as DNA, the CDR3 is TGTGCCTGGAGTCCGGGACGGAGGGATACCTACAATGAGCAGTTCTTC.